The 29 T cell receptor beta chains in this list originate from one sample, sequenced in a study of OX40 agonist ivuxolimab in advanced cancers. Here immunoSEQ multiplex PCR was the method, and the copy in TCRdb shows in-frame clones only, minus some. The sample holds 48,000 or so clones, 85% to 95% seen once. Sequences were derived from CD4+ or CD8+ T cells sorted from blood, sampled in a trial of the OX40 agonist ivuxolimab. The receptors originated from an adult with an advanced solid tumor such as melanoma, head and neck, liver or kidney cancer.

The chain has TRBV7-3 and TRBJ2-7; 10 bases map to TRBD2. Germline values: CDR1 SGHTA, CDR2 FQGTGA. Trimming took 6 bases from V and 6 from J; bases not matched to a gene: 14. The CDR3 is made up of 16 amino acids. The CDR3 DNA sequence: TGTGCCAGCAGTCCTGGGCTAGCGGGAGAAGTGGGCGAGCAGTACTTC. It specifies CASSPGLAGEVGEQYF.

This clone has more than one count but fewer than ten. The J gene is TRBJ2-1, the V gene TRBV7-6; D is unclear. V was cut by 1 base and J by 5 bases, with 9 bases left in between. Germline V lookup: CDR1 SGHVS, CDR2 FNYEAQ. This CDR3 is built from 14 residues. The CDR3 DNA reads TGTGCCAGCAGCTTAGATTTCGGTCACAATGAGCAGTTCTTC. This translates into CASSLDFGHNEQFF. Together with reference TRBV7-6 and TRBJ2-1, the CDR3 gives the full variable domain: GAGVSQSPRYKVTKRGQDVALRCDPISGHVSLYWYRQALGQGPEFLTYFNYEAQQDKSGLPNDRFSAERPEGSISTLTIQRTEQRDSAMYRCASSLDFGHNEQFFGPGTRLTVL.

Comments on this clone: Other nucleotide sequences in the sample specify the same CDR3. The rearrangement uses TRBV9 and TRBJ2-3; D call uncertain. The CDR3 has 13 residues. Trimming pared 0 bases from V and 2 bases from J, leaving 4 bases between. In germline, CDR1 is SGDLS, CDR2 YYNGEE. CDR3 sequence: CASSVGSTDTQYF. The CDR3 DNA reads as TGTGCCAGCAGCGTAGGGTCCACAGATACGCAGTATTTT.

The chain recombines TRBV4-3 with TRBJ2-1; D remains ambiguous. V was pared by 0 bases and J by 9 bases, with 15 bases between. This CDR3 contains 15 residues. Per germline, CDR1 LGHNA and CDR2 YSLEER. The CDR3 loop reads CASSQDRDRFGEQFF. The CDR3 DNA reads TGCGCCAGCAGCCAAGATCGAGACCGCTTCGGTGAGCAGTTCTTC.

The rearrangement joins TRBV2 to TRBJ2-3; 14 bases align to TRBD2. Looked up from germline, CDR1 is SNHLY and CDR2 is FYNNEI. CDR3 length: 15 residues. J was trimmed by 1 base and V by 8 bases; bases with no gene match: 2. The CDR3 protein is CASQTSGRGTDTQYF. The CDR3 DNA follows: TGTGCCAGCCAGACTAGCGGGAGGGGCACAGATACGCAGTATTTT.

This chain connects TRBV7-9 to TRBJ2-5, with unresolved D. The CDR3 is 13 amino acids. V was trimmed by 5 bases and J by 1 base, leaving 8 bases between them. CDR1 SEHNR and CDR2 FQNEAQ come from the germline V gene (reference sequence). The CDR3 spells CASSLRIQETQYF. Written as DNA, the CDR3 is TGTGCCAGCAGCCTCAGAATCCAAGAGACCCAGTACTTC.

This chain connects TRBV4-1 to TRBJ2-7, with TRBD1 matching 9 bases. This CDR3 has 15 residues. From germline, CDR1 is MGHRA and CDR2 YSYEKL. V lost 0 bases, J lost 3 bases, and 3 bases stayed unmatched. The CDR3: CASSQEGQGHYEQYF. CDR3 coding DNA: TGCGCCAGCAGCCAAGAGGGACAGGGACACTACGAGCAGTACTTC.

The chain employs TRBV27 and TRBJ2-7; 8 bases agree with TRBD1. This CDR3 has 16 amino acids. In germline, CDR1 is MNHEY, CDR2 SMNVEV (reference sequence). With V trimmed by 2 bases and J by 3 bases, 9 bases remained unmatched. In nucleotides, the CDR3 is TGTGCCAGCAGTTTAGCCGCAGGGGGCGACTTCTACGAGCAGTACTTC. Translated, it gives CASSLAAGGDFYEQYF.

The V call is TRBV5-6, the J call TRBJ2-7; D perhaps matches TRBD1 (6 bases). This CDR3 is 11 amino acids long. V was clipped by 6 bases and J by 3 bases, with 7 bases between them. CDR1 and CDR2 from the germline V gene are SGHDT and YYEEEE. The DNA for the CDR3 is TGTGCCAGCACAGGGGTCTACGAGCAGTACTTC. It yields the protein CASTGVYEQYF.

The chain joins TRBV4-2 to TRBJ2-5, with 10 nucleotides matching TRBD2. V lost 4 bases, J lost 5 bases, and 4 bases stayed unmatched. The CDR3 is made up of 14 amino acids. Germline V gene lookup returns CDR1 LGHNA and CDR2 YNFKEQ. The CDR3 DNA reads as TGTGCCAGCAGCCCAGCGGGAGGGGGGGAGACCCAGTACTTC. Protein: CASSPAGGGETQYF.

V usage is TRBV7-9 and J usage is TRBJ1-2; TRBD1 matches at 7 bases. The germline V gene encodes CDR1 SEHNR and CDR2 FQNEAQ (reference sequence). The CDR3 spans 13 residues. V gave up 5 bases and J gave up 8 bases; unmatched junction bases: 8. The CDR3 region has the DNA TGTGCCAGCAGCCCGGGACAGCCTGCGGGCTACACCTTC. Its translation is CASSPGQPAGYTF.

V is TRBV19 and J is TRBJ2-7, with 9 bases aligning to TRBD2. The J segment lost 1 base and the V segment lost 2 bases, leaving 9 bases of the junction unmatched. Looked up from germline, CDR1 is LNHDA and CDR2 is SQIVND (reference sequence). This CDR3 region has 17 residues. Here the CDR3 reads CASSIIGPAGGSYEQYF. The CDR3 nucleotides are TGTGCCAGTAGTATAATAGGGCCAGCGGGAGGTTCCTACGAGCAGTACTTC.

The rearrangement links TRBV19 to TRBJ2-7; 10 positions agree with TRBD1. The trim removed 9 bases at V and 3 bases at J, leaving 2 bases unmatched. This CDR3 comprises 12 residues. CDR1 and CDR2 from the germline V gene are LNHDA and SQIVND (reference sequence). CDR3 nucleotide sequence: TGTGCCAGCCGGGACAGGGGCTACGAGCAGTACTTC. Translated, it gives CASRDRGYEQYF.

V and J are TRBV11-2 and TRBJ2-3; D call uncertain. The CDR3 sequence is 14 residues long. The germline V gene encodes CDR1 SGHAT and CDR2 FQNNGV. V shed 3 bases and J shed 2 bases, with 9 bases lying between them. The CDR3 region has the DNA TGTGCCAGCAGCTTGGTCGTCCTCACAGATACGCAGTATTTT. Amino acid sequence: CASSLVVLTDTQYF. Full variable domain (missing parts from reference TRBV11-2 and TRBJ2-3): EAGVAQSPRYKIIEKRQSVAFWCNPISGHATLYWYQQILGQGPKLLIQFQNNGVVDDSQLPKDRFSAERLKGVDSTLKIQPAKLEDSAVYLCASSLVVLTDTQYFGPGTRLTVL.

Comment on this clone: Other DNA sequences in this sample translate to the same CDR3. This rearrangement joins TRBV28 to TRBJ1-5; 8 bases map to TRBD1. Germline V gene lookup returns CDR1 MDHEN and CDR2 SYDVKM. The CDR3 covers 14 residues. The V segment lost 5 bases and the J segment 2 bases; nucleotides outside the gene matches: 2. For the CDR3, the DNA is TGTGCCAGCAGTCTGGGACAGGGCAATCAGCCCCAGCATTTT. It yields the protein CASSLGQGNQPQHF.

The gene calls are TRBV6-4 and TRBJ1-2; D gene unclear. Germline V lookup: CDR1 MRHNA, CDR2 SNTAGT. This CDR3 region has 12 residues. V lost 2 bases and J 8 bases, leaving 9 bases between the germline ends. The CDR3 nucleotides read TGTGCCAGCAGTGACGGTGGCTTGGGCTACACCTTC. As protein: CASSDGGLGYTF.

CDR3 amino acids: CASSSRRSSGGDTQYF. In DNA form, the CDR3 reads TGTGCCAGCAGTTCCCGGAGATCGTCAGGGGGTGATACGCAGTATTTT. The chain combines TRBV27 with TRBJ2-3; TRBD1 matches at 7 bases. J was trimmed by 6 bases and V by 4 bases; bases with no gene match: 13. CDR1 is MNHEY, CDR2 SMNVEV, per germline (reference sequence). The CDR3 extends over 16 amino acids.

The chain carries TRBV5-1 and TRBJ1-5; no clear D. The ends were cut back, 5 bases at V and 1 base at J, with 7 bases in the middle. The CDR3 is 13 amino acids. The germline V gene encodes CDR1 SGHRS and CDR2 YFSETQ. The DNA for the CDR3 is TGCGCCAGCAGGGTCGGAAGCAATCAGCCCCAGCATTTT. Translated, it gives CASRVGSNQPQHF.

This sequence joins TRBV11-1 and TRBJ2-5; TRBD1 matches at 7 bases. This CDR3 contains 14 residues. V dropped 5 bases and J dropped 1; count of bases not matched to a gene: 4. Germline CDR1 reads SGHAT; CDR2 reads FQDESV (reference sequence). CDR3 bases: TGTGCCAGCAGCCCGGACAGGAGCCAAGAGACCCAGTACTTC. Encoded protein: CASSPDRSQETQYF.

This chain uses TRBV11-3 with TRBJ1-1, with D unresolved. CDR3 length: 12 residues. Germline CDR1 reads SGHNT; CDR2 reads YENEEA. Trimming removed 3 bases from V and 1 base from J, with 3 bases in between. The CDR3 nucleotides read TGTGCCAGCAGCTTGTGGAACACTGAAGCTTTCTTT. Protein sequence: CASSLWNTEAFF. The complete variable domain, with remaining parts taken from reference TRBV11-3 and TRBJ1-1, reads EAGVVQSPRYKIIEKKQPVAFWCNPISGHNTLYWYLQNLGQGPELLIRYENEEAVDDSQLPKDRFSAERLKGVDSTLKIQPAELGDSAVYLCASSLWNTEAFFGQGTRLTVV.

The chain combines TRBV11-2 with TRBJ2-5; no clear D. This CDR3 contains 18 residues. Germline V gives CDR1 SGHAT, CDR2 FQNNGV. The V gene lost 0 bases and the J gene lost 5 bases, with 22 bases spanning the gap. The chain's CDR3 is CASSLEGTWARGEETQYF. DNA of the CDR3: TGTGCCAGCAGCTTAGAAGGTACTTGGGCTAGAGGAGAGGAGACCCAGTACTTC.

This chain connects TRBV10-3 to TRBJ2-7; D might be TRBD2 (6 bases). Germline V gene lookup returns CDR1 ENHRY and CDR2 SYGVKD. The CDR3 sequence is 14 residues long. V lost 7 bases, J lost 2 bases, and 15 bases lay in between. The CDR3: CAINDGTGTYEQYF. The DNA of the CDR3 is TGTGCCATCAACGACGGGACTGGTACCTACGAGCAGTACTTC.

This chain links TRBV5-1 with TRBJ2-7; weak D call: TRBD1 (5 bases). The CDR3 covers 13 residues. Germline lookup yields CDR1 SGHRS and CDR2 YFSETQ. V gave up 4 bases and J gave up 3 bases, with 11 bases separating them. This chain's CDR3 is CASSARDYYEQYF. For the CDR3, the DNA is TGCGCCAGCAGCGCCAGGGATTACTACGAGCAGTACTTC. The full variable domain, with the rest looked up from reference TRBV5-1 and TRBJ2-7, is KAGVTQTPRYLIKTRGQQVTLSCSPISGHRSVSWYQQTPGQGLQFLFEYFSETQRNKGNFPGRFSGRQFSNSRSEMNVSTLELGDSALYLCASSARDYYEQYFGPGTRLTVT.

About this clone: The same CDR3 also results from other DNA sequences found in this sample. The chain is built from TRBV28 and TRBJ1-5; D might be TRBD1 (6 bases). Trimming pared 3 bases from V and 7 bases from J, leaving 10 bases between. The CDR3 sequence is 13 residues long. Per germline, CDR1 MDHEN and CDR2 SYDVKM. DNA for the CDR3: TGTGCCAGCAGTTTTCCTCAGGGGCAGCCCCAGCATTTT. Encoded protein: CASSFPQGQPQHF. Together with reference TRBV28 and TRBJ1-5, the CDR3 gives the full variable domain: DVKVTQSSRYLVKRTGEKVFLECVQDMDHENMFWYRQDPGLGLRLIYFSYDVKMKEKGDIPEGYSVSREKKERFSLILESASTNQTSMYLCASSFPQGQPQHFGDGTRLSIL.

The chain joins TRBV5-6 to TRBJ2-1; 8 bases line up with TRBD1. Germline loops: CDR1 SGHDT, CDR2 YYEEEE. V lost 0 bases to trimming and J lost 3 bases; unmatched junction nucleotides: 8. The CDR3 spans 17 residues. CDR3 nucleotides: TGTGCCAGCAGCTTGGGACCGCAGGGGGCGATCTACAATGAGCAGTTCTTC. The encoded protein is CASSLGPQGAIYNEQFF.

CDR3 sequence reads: CASSHFMTSGLEYEQYF. Written as DNA, the CDR3 is TGCGCCAGCAGCCATTTTATGACTAGCGGTCTGGAGTACGAGCAGTACTTC. The chain carries TRBV4-1 and TRBJ2-7, with 9 bases matching TRBD2. The germline gives CDR1 MGHRA, CDR2 YSYEKL. The CDR3 covers 17 residues. The J segment lost 4 bases and the V segment lost 3 bases, leaving 13 bases of the junction unmatched.

This sequence joins TRBV6-1 and TRBJ2-5; TRBD2 matches 9 bases. CDR1 and CDR2 from the germline V gene are MNHNS and SASEGT. The CDR3 is 14 amino acids. J lost 5 bases, V lost 8 bases, and 9 bases had no gene match. Here the CDR3 DNA reads TGTGCCAGCCTAGCGGGAAGATCATTGGAGACCCAGTACTTC. Protein: CASLAGRSLETQYF.

The chain joins TRBV27 to TRBJ2-2; D unresolved. The germline CDR1 and CDR2 sequences are MNHEY and SMNVEV (reference sequence). The CDR3 consists of 16 residues. Trimming stripped 5 bases from V and 5 bases from J, with 18 bases between. The CDR3 protein is CASSPLLPSRTGELFF. Written as DNA, the CDR3 is TGTGCCAGCAGTCCCCTCCTCCCCTCGAGGACCGGGGAGCTGTTTTTT.

The chain joins TRBV7-6 to TRBJ2-2, with 7 bases identical to TRBD1. CDR3 size: 16 residues. With V trimmed by 3 bases and J by 3 bases, 7 bases remained unmatched. Germline V gene data show CDR1 as SGHVS and CDR2 as FNYEAQ. The CDR3 DNA is TGTGCCAGCAGCTTGAACAGGGGCTCGGACACCGGGGAGCTGTTTTTT. This translates into CASSLNRGSDTGELFF. Combining the CDR3 with reference TRBV7-6 and TRBJ2-2 gives the whole variable domain GAGVSQSPRYKVTKRGQDVALRCDPISGHVSLYWYRQALGQGPEFLTYFNYEAQQDKSGLPNDRFSAERPEGSISTLTIQRTEQRDSAMYRCASSLNRGSDTGELFFGEGSRLTVL.